In its sample, the clone carrying this TCR beta chain was seen a few times. Alongside a J-beta primer mix, a sample-barcoded 5' primer served in a second PCR lasting about 7 to 11 cycles. MiXCR, run by TCRdb on the 5' RACE reads, gives a single entry per CDR3 protein. The table lists around 1,800,000 distinct CDR3 sequences, more than 35% of them singletons. The sample comes from a study of blood T cells in healthy people across ages. Trimming stripped 0 bases from V and 4 bases from J, with 10 bases between. The CDR3 sequence is 14 residues long. CDR1 and CDR2 (germline): SQVTM, ANQGSEA. There were healthy Caucasian individuals from Russia, aged roughly 6 to 90, serving as donors.

This chain joins TRBV29-1 and TRBJ2-1, with D perhaps TRBD2 (6 bases). The source of this sequence is a human donor in good health. Sample: blood. The DNA of the CDR3 is TGCAGCGTTGAAGAGGAGGGACGTTACAATGAGCAGTTCTTC. It yields the protein CSVEEEGRYNEQFF.